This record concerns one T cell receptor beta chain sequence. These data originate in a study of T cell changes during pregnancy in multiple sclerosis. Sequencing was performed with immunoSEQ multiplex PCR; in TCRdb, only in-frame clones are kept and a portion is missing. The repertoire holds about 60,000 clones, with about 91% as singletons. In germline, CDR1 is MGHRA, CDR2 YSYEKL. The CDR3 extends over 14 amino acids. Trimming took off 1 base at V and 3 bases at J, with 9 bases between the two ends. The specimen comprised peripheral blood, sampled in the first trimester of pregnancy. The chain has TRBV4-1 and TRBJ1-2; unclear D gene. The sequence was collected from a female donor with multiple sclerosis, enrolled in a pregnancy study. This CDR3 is CASSQVRTHYGYTF. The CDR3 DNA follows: TGCGCCAGCAGCCAAGTTCGGACTCACTATGGCTACACCTTC.